This T cell receptor (beta chain) was profiled in a study of blood T cell repertoires in COVID-19 (dated by TCRdb to 2018 to 2021). Background on the whole study: The collaborator samples originated in the United States, Italy and Spain and spanned the acute and convalescent phases of COVID-19. Where available, HLA class I and class II types were obtained from metadata supplied by the sample provider rather than from assay-based typing. A de-identified subject ID, COVID-19 status, age in years and sex were almost always included in the sample metadata. Samples were obtained from the ongoing ImmuneRACE study (first 160 participants) and from some 1,300 subjects provided by 6 global collaborators. The repertoires were made available in a free public database intended to serve as a resource for research on the immune response to SARS-CoV-2. The dataset comprised deeply sampled blood TCRbeta repertoires from subjects exposed to, actively infected with, or recovered from COVID-19. The prospective study material was composed of cDNA or gDNA derived from T cells, B-cell-depleted T cells, or PBMCs.

One collaborating source in Seattle enrolled patients during active infection and followed them longitudinally through the course of disease. Whole blood was collected in K2EDTA tubes by collaborating institutions according to the institutions' own protocols. Collaborator samples were shipped for TCRbeta analysis as frozen whole blood, isolated PBMCs, or DNA extracted from either sample type. TCRbeta CDR3 regions were amplified from genomic DNA using the immunoSEQ Assay, a bias-controlled multiplex PCR. In the authors' own workflow: The number of nucleated cells in each sample was estimated from the amplification of reference gene primers within the assay. To quantify the absolute abundance of each unique TCRbeta CDR3 rearrangement, sequence reads were collapsed and filtered. For each sample, productive Simpson clonality was calculated by taking the square root of Simpson's diversity index across productive rearrangements. TCRdb obtained this table from immuneACCESS and retained in-frame rearrangements with V and J assigned. These tables miss some clones; where compared with another copy, unresolved V genes account for less than half of the shortfall, and the remainder is unexplained. V and J calls and clone size follow that table, whereas D and trimming were derived from the DNA. This sample holds approximately 45,000 clones; 80% to 90% were observed only once. The ten largest clonotypes hold about 4% of the sample.

As regards this clone: The clone's antigen remains unknown. No base quality values were provided; no much bigger clone lies one nucleotide off.

Paper-wide results and their limitations: How much clinical and demographic metadata was included differed by source and by participant, and the metadata was provided uncurated.

V loses 4 bases, J loses 4 bases, and the germline ends lie 15 bases apart. Via the germline V gene, CDR1 is SGDLS and CDR2 YYNGEE. The CDR3 runs 14 residues from the cysteine to the phenylalanine. The CDR3 DNA has 42 bases and is translated from base 1. The specimen sequenced was peripheral blood. This chain joins TRBV9 to TRBJ2-7; D gene: possibly TRBD2, on 6 matching bases. The receptor comes from a man in his forties with COVID-19, enrolled during active disease. The sequenced DNA is TGTGCCAGCAGCCCGGGACTTTTGGGATACGAGCAGTACTTC. Its translation reads: CASSPGLLGYEQYF.